The entry below gives a single T cell receptor (beta chain) sequence along with its context. These data belong to a study of blood T cell repertoires in COVID-19. Trimming pared 4 bases from V and 8 bases from J, leaving 18 bases between. This CDR3 is 15 amino acids long. Germline lookup yields CDR1 MDHEN and CDR2 SYDVKM. Data came from immunoSEQ multiplex PCR; TCRdb stores just in-frame clones and leaves some out. The sample yields 150,000 to 200,000 clones, more than 65% seen once. Material for sequencing was PBMCs or T cells enriched from blood (not recorded which). The sequence was obtained from a woman aged 45-65 years with acute COVID-19. This sequence joins TRBV28 and TRBJ1-3, with TRBD1 as a possible D gene (6 bases). The CDR3 spells CASSYQQGEGDTIYF. In DNA form, the CDR3 reads TGTGCCAGCAGTTACCAACAGGGAGAGGGGGACACCATATATTTT.